This is a list of T cell receptor beta chains from one sample in a study of blood T cell repertoires in COVID-19. Clones were read by immunoSEQ multiplex PCR, and TCRdb kept only the in-frame ones, dropping some. This sample has about 130,000 clones; approximately 84% occur once, and the top ten carry about 13%. The source material was peripheral blood. These receptor sequences come from a human donor in a cohort sampled during active COVID-19. The CDR3 runs from the conserved cysteine through the conserved F or W. A D gene is named only where the DNA matches it firmly. Rows may omit the clone size; those that give it use once, few, many or a size class.

D gene,J gene,V gene,clone size,CDR3 protein,CDR3 DNA
-,TRBJ2-5,TRBV20-1,-,CSAGETQYF,TGCAGTGCCGGGGAGACCCAGTACTTC
-,TRBJ1-2,TRBV30,-,CAWTQGRGGYTF,TGTGCCTGGACACAGGGCCGGGGTGGCTACACCTTC
TRBD1,TRBJ2-6,TRBV12-5,-,CASGLARGTGGSGANVLTF,TGTGCTAGTGGTTTGGCCAGGGGGACAGGGGGTTCTGGGGCCAACGTCCTGACTTTC
-,TRBJ1-1,TRBV6-2/TRBV6-3,once,CASSYSGGRVEAFF,TGTGCCAGCAGTTACTCGGGAGGGAGGGTTGAAGCTTTCTTT
TRBD1,TRBJ1-1,TRBV7-3,once,CASSLGQGETEAFF,TGTGCCAGCAGCTTAGGACAGGGGGAGACTGAAGCTTTCTTT
-,TRBJ1-1,TRBV2,-,CASRRTDMNTEAFF,TGTGCCAGCAGGAGGACAGATATGAACACTGAAGCTTTCTTT
-,TRBJ2-3,TRBV3-1/TRBV3-2,-,CASSQGYSGTDTQYF,TGTGCCAGCAGCCAAGGCTATAGCGGAACAGATACGCAGTATTTT
TRBD1,TRBJ2-1,TRBV6-5,-,CASSPKGGPYNEQFF,TGTGCCAGCAGCCCGAAAGGGGGCCCTTACAATGAGCAGTTCTTC
-,TRBJ2-2,TRBV11-2,-,CASSLIATSGVVGELFF,TGTGCCAGCAGCCTTATCGCAACGTCAGGGGTCGTCGGGGAGCTGTTTTTT
TRBD2,TRBJ2-7,TRBV5-1,-,CASSRELAVDEQYF,TGCGCCAGCAGCCGAGAACTAGCGGTAGACGAGCAGTACTTC
-,TRBJ2-7,TRBV7-6,-,CVSSPGGFYEQYF,TGTGTCAGCAGCCCAGGGGGGTTCTACGAGCAGTACTTC
TRBD1,TRBJ2-6,TRBV2,once,CASSPTGERTGANVLTF,TGTGCCAGCAGCCCGACAGGGGAGCGGACTGGGGCCAACGTCCTGACTTTC
TRBD2,TRBJ2-2,TRBV7-9,once,CASSLGLAAGELFF,TGTGCCAGCAGCTTGGGACTAGCGGCCGGGGAGCTGTTTTTT
-,TRBJ1-1,TRBV7-2,once,CASSPPGHMNTEAFF,TGTGCCAGCAGCCCACCGGGACACATGAACACTGAAGCTTTCTTT
TRBD2,TRBJ2-1,TRBV12-5,-,CASGQPTSGYNEQFF,TGTGCTAGTGGCCAACCTACTAGCGGCTACAATGAGCAGTTCTTC
TRBD1,TRBJ1-1,TRBV10-2,-,CATRVPRGTGPGEAFF,TGCGCCACGCGCGTTCCCCGGGGGACAGGGCCGGGGGAAGCTTTCTTT
-,TRBJ2-3,TRBV5-4,-,CASSFRQGGQYF,TGTGCCAGCAGTTTCCGACAGGGAGGTCAGTATTTT
-,TRBJ2-7,TRBV20-1,-,CSASRQEFYEQYF,TGCAGTGCTAGTAGACAGGAATTTTACGAGCAGTACTTC
TRBD1,TRBJ2-4,TRBV12-5,-,CASGLGTGQGAAKNIQYF,TGTGCTAGTGGTTTGGGTACCGGACAGGGGGCGGCCAAAAACATTCAGTACTTC
-,TRBJ1-5,TRBV6-2/TRBV6-3,few,CASSFTGGNQPQHF,TGTGCCAGCAGTTTCACGGGGGGGAATCAGCCCCAGCATTTT